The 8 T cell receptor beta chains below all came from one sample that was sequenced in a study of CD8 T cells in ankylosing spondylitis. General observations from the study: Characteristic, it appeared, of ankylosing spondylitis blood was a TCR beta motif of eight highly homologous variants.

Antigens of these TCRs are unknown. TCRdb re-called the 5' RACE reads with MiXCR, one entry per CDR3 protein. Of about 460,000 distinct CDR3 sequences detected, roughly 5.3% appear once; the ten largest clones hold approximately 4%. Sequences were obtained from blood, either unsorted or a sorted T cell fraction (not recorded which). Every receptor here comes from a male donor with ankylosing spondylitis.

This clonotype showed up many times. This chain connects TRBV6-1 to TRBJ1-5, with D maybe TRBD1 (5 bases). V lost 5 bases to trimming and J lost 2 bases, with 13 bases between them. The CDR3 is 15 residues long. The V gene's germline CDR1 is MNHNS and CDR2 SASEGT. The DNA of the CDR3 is TGTGCCAGCAGTAGGTTTCAGGGTGGCAATCAGCCCCAGCATTTT. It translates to CASSRFQGGNQPQHF.

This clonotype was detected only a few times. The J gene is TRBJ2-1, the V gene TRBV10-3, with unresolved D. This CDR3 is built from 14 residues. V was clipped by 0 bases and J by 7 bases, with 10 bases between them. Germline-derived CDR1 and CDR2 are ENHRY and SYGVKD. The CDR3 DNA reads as TGTGCCATCAGTGAGTCTGGGCCCCCTAATGAGCAGTTCTTC. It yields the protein CAISESGPPNEQFF.

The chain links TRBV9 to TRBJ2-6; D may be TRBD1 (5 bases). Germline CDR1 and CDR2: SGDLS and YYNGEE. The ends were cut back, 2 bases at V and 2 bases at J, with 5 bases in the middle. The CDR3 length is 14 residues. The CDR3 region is CASSVTAGANVLTF. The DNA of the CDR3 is TGTGCCAGCAGCGTGACAGCTGGGGCCAACGTCCTGACTTTC.

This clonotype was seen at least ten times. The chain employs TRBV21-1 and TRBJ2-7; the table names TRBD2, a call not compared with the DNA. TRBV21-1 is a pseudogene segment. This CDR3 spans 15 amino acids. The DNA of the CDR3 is TGTGCCAGCAGCAGCCGGGGGGGAGGACCATACGAGCAGTACTTC. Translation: CASSSRGGGPYEQYF.

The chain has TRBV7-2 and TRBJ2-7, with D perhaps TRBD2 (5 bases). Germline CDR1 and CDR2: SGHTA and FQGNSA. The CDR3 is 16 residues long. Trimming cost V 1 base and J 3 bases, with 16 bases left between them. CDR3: CASSLGSAGVIYEQYF. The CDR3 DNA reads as TGTGCCAGCAGCTTAGGCTCGGCCGGGGTTATCTACGAGCAGTACTTC.

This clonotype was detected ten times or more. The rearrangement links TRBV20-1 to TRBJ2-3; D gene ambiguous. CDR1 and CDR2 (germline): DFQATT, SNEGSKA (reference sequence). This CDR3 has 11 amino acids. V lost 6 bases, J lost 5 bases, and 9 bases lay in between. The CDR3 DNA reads TGCAGTGCACGGACGGGAGATACGCAGTATTTT. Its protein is CSARTGDTQYF.

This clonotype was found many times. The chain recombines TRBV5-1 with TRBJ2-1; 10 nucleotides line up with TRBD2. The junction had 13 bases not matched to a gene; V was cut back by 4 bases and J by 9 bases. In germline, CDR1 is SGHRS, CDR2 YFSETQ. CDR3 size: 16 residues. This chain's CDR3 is CASSRDSGRTRGEQFF. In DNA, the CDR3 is TGCGCCAGCAGCCGGGATAGCGGGAGGACTAGGGGTGAGCAGTTCTTC.

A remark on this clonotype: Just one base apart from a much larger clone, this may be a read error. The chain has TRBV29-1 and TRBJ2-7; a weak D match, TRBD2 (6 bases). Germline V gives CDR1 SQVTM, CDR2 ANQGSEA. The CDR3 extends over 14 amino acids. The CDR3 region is CSVEDRRESDELYF. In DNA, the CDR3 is TGCAGCGTTGAAGATAGGAGGGAGTCGGACGAGCTGTACTTC.